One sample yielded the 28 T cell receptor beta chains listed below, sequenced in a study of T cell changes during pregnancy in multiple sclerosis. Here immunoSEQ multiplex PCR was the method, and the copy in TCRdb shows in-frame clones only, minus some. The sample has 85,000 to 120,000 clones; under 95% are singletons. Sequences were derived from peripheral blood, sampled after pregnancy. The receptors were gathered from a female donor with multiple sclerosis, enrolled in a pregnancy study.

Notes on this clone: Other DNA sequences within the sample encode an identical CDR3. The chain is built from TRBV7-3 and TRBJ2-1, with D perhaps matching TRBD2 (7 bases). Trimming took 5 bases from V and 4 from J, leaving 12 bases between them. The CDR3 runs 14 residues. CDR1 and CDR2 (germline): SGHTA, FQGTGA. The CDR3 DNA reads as TGTGCCAGCAGCCTAGGGGGGGGATACAATGAGCAGTTCTTC. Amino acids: CASSLGGGYNEQFF.

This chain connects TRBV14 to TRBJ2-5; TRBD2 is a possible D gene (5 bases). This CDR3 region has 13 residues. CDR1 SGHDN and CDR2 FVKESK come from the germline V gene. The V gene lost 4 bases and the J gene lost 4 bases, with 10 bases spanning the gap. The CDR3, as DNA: TGTGCCAGCAGCCGGTGGACTTTAGAGACCCAGTACTTC. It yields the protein CASSRWTLETQYF. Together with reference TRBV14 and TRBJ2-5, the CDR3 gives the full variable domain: EAGVTQFPSHSVIEKGQTVTLRCDPISGHDNLYWYRRVMGKEIKFLLHFVKESKQDESGMPNNRFLAERTGGTYSTLKVQPAELEDSGVYFCASSRWTLETQYFGPGTRLLVL.

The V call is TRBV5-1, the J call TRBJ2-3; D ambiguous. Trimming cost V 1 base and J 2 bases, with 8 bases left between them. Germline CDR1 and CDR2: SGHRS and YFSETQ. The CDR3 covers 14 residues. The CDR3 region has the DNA TGCGCCAGCAGCTTGTACCAGGACACAGATACGCAGTATTTT. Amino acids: CASSLYQDTDTQYF.

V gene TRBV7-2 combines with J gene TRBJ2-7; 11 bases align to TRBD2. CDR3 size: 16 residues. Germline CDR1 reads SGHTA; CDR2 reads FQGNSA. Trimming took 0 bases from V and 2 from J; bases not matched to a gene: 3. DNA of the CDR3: TGTGCCAGCAGCTTAGCTAGCGGGGGGGCCACCTACGAGCAGTACTTC. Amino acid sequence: CASSLASGGATYEQYF.

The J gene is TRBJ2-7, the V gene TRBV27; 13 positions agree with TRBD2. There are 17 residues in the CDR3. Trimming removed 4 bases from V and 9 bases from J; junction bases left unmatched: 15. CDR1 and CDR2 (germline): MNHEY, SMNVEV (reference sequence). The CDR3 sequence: CASSSTPLAGGPLGQYF. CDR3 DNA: TGTGCCAGCAGTTCCACACCACTAGCGGGAGGGCCCCTGGGGCAGTACTTC.

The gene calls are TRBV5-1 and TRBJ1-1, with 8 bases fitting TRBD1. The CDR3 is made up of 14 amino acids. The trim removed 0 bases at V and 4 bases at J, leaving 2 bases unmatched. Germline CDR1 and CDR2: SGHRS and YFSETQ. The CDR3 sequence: CASSLAGTGTEAFF. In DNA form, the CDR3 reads TGCGCCAGCAGCTTGGCAGGGACAGGCACTGAAGCTTTCTTT.

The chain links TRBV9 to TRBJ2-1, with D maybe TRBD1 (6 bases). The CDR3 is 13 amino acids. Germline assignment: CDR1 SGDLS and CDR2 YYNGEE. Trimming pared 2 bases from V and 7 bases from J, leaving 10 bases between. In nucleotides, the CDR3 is TGTGCCAGCAGCGTCGGGACAACAAATGAGCAGTTCTTC. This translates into CASSVGTTNEQFF.

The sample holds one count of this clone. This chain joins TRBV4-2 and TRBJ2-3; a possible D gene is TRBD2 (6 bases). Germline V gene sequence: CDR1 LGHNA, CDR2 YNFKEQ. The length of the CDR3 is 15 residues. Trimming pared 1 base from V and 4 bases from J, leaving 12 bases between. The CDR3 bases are TGTGCCAGCAGCCAAGGGGGCGGGGAAGCAGATACGCAGTATTTT. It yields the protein CASSQGGGEADTQYF.

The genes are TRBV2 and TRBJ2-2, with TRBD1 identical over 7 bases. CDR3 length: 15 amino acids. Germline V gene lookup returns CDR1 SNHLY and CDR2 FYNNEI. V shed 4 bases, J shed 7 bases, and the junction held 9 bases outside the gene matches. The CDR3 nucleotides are TGTGCCAGCAGTGGTGGGACAGTAAAGGGCGGGGAGCTGTTTTTT. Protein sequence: CASSGGTVKGGELFF.

The CDR3 region is CAWSVLGGNTIYF. CDR3 DNA: TGTGCCTGGAGTGTACTTGGTGGAAACACCATATATTTT. The chain is built from TRBV30 and TRBJ1-3; D is unresolved. This CDR3 contains 13 residues. Between the trimmed V and J ends, which lost 0 bases and 3 bases, there was a span of 6 bases. Germline values: CDR1 GTSNPN, CDR2 SVGIG (reference sequence).

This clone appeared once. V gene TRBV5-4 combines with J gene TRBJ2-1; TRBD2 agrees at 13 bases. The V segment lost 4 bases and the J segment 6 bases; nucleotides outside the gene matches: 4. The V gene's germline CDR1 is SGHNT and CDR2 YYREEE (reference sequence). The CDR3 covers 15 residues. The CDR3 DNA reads TGTGCCAGCAGCGGGGGACTAGCGGGACTCAATGAGCAGTTCTTC. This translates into CASSGGLAGLNEQFF.

The CDR3 spells CASSTGLAASYNEQFF. CDR3 DNA: TGTGCCAGCAGTACGGGACTAGCGGCCTCATACAATGAGCAGTTCTTC. V and J are TRBV6-6 and TRBJ2-1, with 11 bases that match TRBD2. From germline, CDR1 is MNHNY and CDR2 SVGAGI (reference sequence). V shed 5 bases and J 4 bases; nucleotides not matched to a gene: 7. This CDR3 contains 16 residues.

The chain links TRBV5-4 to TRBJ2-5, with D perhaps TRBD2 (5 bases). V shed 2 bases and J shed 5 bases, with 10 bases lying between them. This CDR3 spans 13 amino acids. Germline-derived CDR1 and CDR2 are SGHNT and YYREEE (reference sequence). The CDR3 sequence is CASSFEGSETQYF. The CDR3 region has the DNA TGTGCCAGCAGCTTCGAGGGCTCTGAGACCCAGTACTTC.

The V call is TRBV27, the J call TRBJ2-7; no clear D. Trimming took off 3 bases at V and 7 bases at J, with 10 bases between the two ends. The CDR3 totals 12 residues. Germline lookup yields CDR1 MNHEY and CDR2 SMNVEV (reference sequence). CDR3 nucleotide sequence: TGTGCCAGCAGTTTCCATGGTAGTGAGCAGTACTTC. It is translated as CASSFHGSEQYF.

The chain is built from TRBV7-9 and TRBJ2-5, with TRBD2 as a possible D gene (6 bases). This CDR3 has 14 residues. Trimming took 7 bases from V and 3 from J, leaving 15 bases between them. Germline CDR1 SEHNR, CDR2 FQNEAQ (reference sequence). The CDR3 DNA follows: TGTGCCAGCACCGATACAGGAGGGGAAGAGACCCAGTACTTC. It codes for CASTDTGGEETQYF.

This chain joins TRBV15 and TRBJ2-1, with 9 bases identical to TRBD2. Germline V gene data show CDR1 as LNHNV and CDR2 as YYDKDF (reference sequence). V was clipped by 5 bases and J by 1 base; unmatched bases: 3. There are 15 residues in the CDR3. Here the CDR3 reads CATSETSGSYNEQFF. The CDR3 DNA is TGTGCCACCAGCGAGACTAGCGGTTCCTACAATGAGCAGTTCTTC.

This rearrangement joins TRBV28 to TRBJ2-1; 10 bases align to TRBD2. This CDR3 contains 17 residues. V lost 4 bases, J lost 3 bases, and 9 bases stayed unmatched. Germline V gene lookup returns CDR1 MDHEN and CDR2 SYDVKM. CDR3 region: CASSWASGRTIYNEQFF. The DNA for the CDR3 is TGTGCCAGCAGTTGGGCTAGCGGGAGAACGATCTACAATGAGCAGTTCTTC.

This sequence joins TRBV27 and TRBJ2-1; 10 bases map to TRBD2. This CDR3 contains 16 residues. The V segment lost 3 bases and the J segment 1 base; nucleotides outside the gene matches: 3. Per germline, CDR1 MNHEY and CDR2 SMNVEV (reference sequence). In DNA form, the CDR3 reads TGTGCCAGCAGTTTGAAGCGGGGGGGATCCTACAATGAGCAGTTCTTC. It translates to CASSLKRGGSYNEQFF.

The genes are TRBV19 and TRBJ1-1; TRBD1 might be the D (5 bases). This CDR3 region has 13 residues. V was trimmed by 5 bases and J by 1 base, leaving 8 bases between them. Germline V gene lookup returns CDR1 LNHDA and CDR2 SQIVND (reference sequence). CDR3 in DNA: TGTGCCAGTAGTTATACAGGGAACACTGAAGCTTTCTTT. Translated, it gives CASSYTGNTEAFF. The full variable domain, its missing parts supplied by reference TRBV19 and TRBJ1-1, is DGGITQSPKYLFRKEGQNVTLSCEQNLNHDAMYWYRQDPGQGLRLIYYSQIVNDFQKGDIAEGYSVSREKKESFPLTVTSAQKNPTAFYLCASSYTGNTEAFFGQGTRLTVV.

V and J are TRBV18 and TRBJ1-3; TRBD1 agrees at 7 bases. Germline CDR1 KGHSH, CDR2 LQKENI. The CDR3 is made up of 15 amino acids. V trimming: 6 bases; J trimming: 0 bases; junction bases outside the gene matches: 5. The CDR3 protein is CASSEDRSSGNTIYF. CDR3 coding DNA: TGTGCCAGCTCGGAGGACAGGAGCTCTGGAAACACCATATATTTT.

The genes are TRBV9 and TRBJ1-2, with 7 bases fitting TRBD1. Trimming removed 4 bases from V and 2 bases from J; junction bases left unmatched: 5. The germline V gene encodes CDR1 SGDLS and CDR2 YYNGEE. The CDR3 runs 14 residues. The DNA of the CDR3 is TGTGCCAGCAGCCCTGGGGACAGAAACTATGGCTACACCTTC. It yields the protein CASSPGDRNYGYTF. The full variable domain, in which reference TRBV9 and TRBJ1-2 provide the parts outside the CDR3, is DSGVTQTPKHLITATGQRVTLRCSPRSGDLSVYWYQQSLDQGLQFLIQYYNGEERAKGNILERFSAQQFPDLHSELNLSSLELGDSALYFCASSPGDRNYGYTFGSGTRLTVV.

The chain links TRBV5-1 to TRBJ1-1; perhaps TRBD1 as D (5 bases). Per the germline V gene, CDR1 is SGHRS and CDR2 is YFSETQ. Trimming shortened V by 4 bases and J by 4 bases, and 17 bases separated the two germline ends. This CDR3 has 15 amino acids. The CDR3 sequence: CASSAGRLIGTEAFF. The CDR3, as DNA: TGCGCCAGCAGCGCGGGACGCCTGATAGGCACTGAAGCTTTCTTT.

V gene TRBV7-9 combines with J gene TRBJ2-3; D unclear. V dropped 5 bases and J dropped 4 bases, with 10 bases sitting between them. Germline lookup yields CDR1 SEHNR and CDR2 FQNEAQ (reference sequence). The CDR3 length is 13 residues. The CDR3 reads CASSRPGADTQYF. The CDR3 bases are TGTGCCAGCAGCCGCCCGGGTGCAGATACGCAGTATTTT. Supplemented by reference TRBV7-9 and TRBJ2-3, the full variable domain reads DTGVSQNPRHKITKRGQNVTFRCDPISEHNRLYWYRQTLGQGPEFLTYFQNEAQLEKSRLLSDRFSAERPKGSFSTLEIQRTEQGDSAMYLCASSRPGADTQYFGPGTRLTVL.

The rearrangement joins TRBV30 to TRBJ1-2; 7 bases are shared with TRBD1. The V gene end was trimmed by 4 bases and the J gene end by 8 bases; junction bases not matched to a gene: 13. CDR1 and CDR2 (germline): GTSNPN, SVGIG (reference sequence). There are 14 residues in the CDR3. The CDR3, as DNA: TGTGCCTGGACTACCGCCGCGACAGGGTTCGGCTACACCTTC. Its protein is CAWTTAATGFGYTF.

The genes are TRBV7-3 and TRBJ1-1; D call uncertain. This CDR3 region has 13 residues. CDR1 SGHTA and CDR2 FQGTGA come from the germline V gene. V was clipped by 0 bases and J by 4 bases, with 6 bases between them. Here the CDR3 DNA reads TGTGCCAGCAGCTTAACGATGAGCACTGAAGCTTTCTTT. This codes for CASSLTMSTEAFF.

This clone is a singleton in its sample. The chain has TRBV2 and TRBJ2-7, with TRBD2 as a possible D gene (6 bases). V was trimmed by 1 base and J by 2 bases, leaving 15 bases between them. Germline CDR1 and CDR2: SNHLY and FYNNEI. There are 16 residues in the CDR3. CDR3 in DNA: TGTGCCAGCAGTGAAGGCTGGGGACTGAAGACCTACGAGCAGTACTTC. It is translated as CASSEGWGLKTYEQYF.

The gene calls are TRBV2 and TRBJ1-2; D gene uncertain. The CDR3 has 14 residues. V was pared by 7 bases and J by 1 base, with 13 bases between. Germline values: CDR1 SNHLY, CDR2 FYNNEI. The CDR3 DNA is TGTGCCAGCACCGTTACAGCTCTTAACTATGGCTACACCTTC. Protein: CASTVTALNYGYTF.

CDR3 in amino acids: CASSLEPARRYNEQFF. CDR3 in DNA: TGTGCCAGCAGCTTAGAGCCAGCAAGGAGATACAATGAGCAGTTCTTC. The chain uses TRBV7-9 and TRBJ2-1; D not certain. Germline CDR1 and CDR2: SEHNR and FQNEAQ (reference sequence). With 1 base removed from V and 4 bases from J, the gap between germline ends came to 14 bases. The CDR3 sequence is 16 residues long.